The 20 T cell receptor beta chains given below trace back to one sample, sequenced in a study of shared clonotypes between healthy human individuals. Method: immunoSEQ multiplex PCR; TCRdb's copy keeps in-frame clones and lacks some. The sample lists about 2.2 million clones; 93% were seen once. The naive CD8 fraction comprised CD45RO-negative cells positively selected for CCR7 and excluded terminally differentiated effector memory CD45RA+ cells. The sample was naive CD8+ T cells from PBMCs. These receptors were collected from a man younger than 35 in good health. Some clones in this sample may be carry-over from other donors' samples.

The rearrangement links TRBV27 to TRBJ2-2, with a possible D match to TRBD1 (5 bases). The CDR3 is 15 residues long. Looked up from germline, CDR1 is MNHEY and CDR2 is SMNVEV (reference sequence). The V end lost 3 bases, the J end lost 6 bases, and 14 bases lay between the germline ends. CDR3 DNA sequence: TGTGCCAGCAGTTTCCTGCAGGGTCTGGCCGGGGAGCTGTTTTTT. Protein product: CASSFLQGLAGELFF.

The chain combines TRBV30 with TRBJ2-5; D not resolved. The J call is doubtful: the DNA matches TRBJ2-7 better. Germline-derived CDR1 and CDR2 are GTSNPN and SVGIG (reference sequence). The CDR3 is made up of 13 amino acids. The CDR3 is CAWSPRDSYEQYF. As DNA, the CDR3 is TGTGCCTGGAGTCCCAGAGACTCCTACGAGCAGTACTTC.

This chain joins TRBV29-1 and TRBJ2-1, with D perhaps matching TRBD2 (6 bases). The germline V and J ends were trimmed by 4 bases and 5 bases, with 15 bases remaining between them. CDR3 size: 14 residues. Germline CDR1 is SQVTM and CDR2 is ANQGSEA. As DNA, the CDR3 is TGCAGCGTTGCGATGCCGGGGGTTAACAATGAGCAGTTCTTC. Amino acids: CSVAMPGVNNEQFF.

The chain is built from TRBV10-2 and TRBJ2-7; D perhaps matches TRBD1 (6 bases). This CDR3 has 13 residues. Per the germline V gene, CDR1 is WSHSY and CDR2 is SAAADI. V was cut by 0 bases and J by 7 bases, with 10 bases left in between. CDR3 region: CASSESRGQEQYF. CDR3 nucleotides: TGCGCCAGCAGTGAGTCGAGAGGACAGGAGCAGTACTTC.

This chain links TRBV7-6 with TRBJ1-1; the match to TRBD1 covers 7 bases. In germline, CDR1 is SGHVS, CDR2 FNYEAQ. The CDR3 covers 14 residues. The trim removed 4 bases at V and 4 bases at J, leaving 6 bases unmatched. CDR3 loop: CASSSRQGPTEAFF. CDR3 nucleotide sequence: TGTGCCAGCAGCTCCCGACAGGGACCCACTGAAGCTTTCTTT. Full variable domain (missing parts from reference TRBV7-6 and TRBJ1-1): GAGVSQSPRYKVTKRGQDVALRCDPISGHVSLYWYRQALGQGPEFLTYFNYEAQQDKSGLPNDRFSAERPEGSISTLTIQRTEQRDSAMYRCASSSRQGPTEAFFGQGTRLTVV.

The chain links TRBV2 to TRBJ1-1; D remains ambiguous. The CDR3 consists of 13 residues. V shed 4 bases and J shed 1 base, with 7 bases lying between them. Germline lookup yields CDR1 SNHLY and CDR2 FYNNEI. CDR3 amino acids: CASSVGKNTEAFF. In DNA, the CDR3 is TGTGCCAGCAGTGTGGGGAAGAACACTGAAGCTTTCTTT. The whole variable domain, filled in from reference TRBV2 and TRBJ1-1, reads EPEVTQTPSHQVTQMGQEVILRCVPISNHLYFYWYRQILGQKVEFLVSFYNNEISEKSEIFDDQFSVERPDGSNFTLKIRSTKLEDSAMYFCASSVGKNTEAFFGQGTRLTVV.

V usage is TRBV6-1 and J usage is TRBJ2-5; D ambiguous. Germline-derived CDR1 and CDR2 are MNHNS and SASEGT. V was trimmed by 6 bases and J by 2 bases, leaving 7 bases between them. This CDR3 contains 12 residues. The CDR3 protein is CASRPGQETQYF. CDR3 nucleotide sequence: TGTGCCAGCAGACCCGGACAAGAGACCCAGTACTTC.

The chain has TRBV7-9 and TRBJ2-1, with a tentative D call TRBD1 (6 bases). CDR1 and CDR2 from the germline V gene are SEHNR and FQNEAQ (reference sequence). The CDR3 is made up of 13 amino acids. Trimming took off 8 bases at V and 7 bases at J, with 15 bases between the two ends. In DNA form, the CDR3 reads TGTGCCAGCGTGGCACCCCAGGGGAATGAGCAGTTCTTC. Its translation is CASVAPQGNEQFF.

As DNA, the CDR3 is TGTGCCAGCAGTCCCTCCGCCAGGGGCCCTAGCACAGATACGCAGTATTTT. Translated: CASSPSARGPSTDTQYF. The chain uses TRBV27 and TRBJ2-3, with a possible D match to TRBD1 (6 bases). This CDR3 has 17 amino acids. V was pared by 5 bases and J by 0 bases, with 18 bases between. Germline V CDR1 and CDR2: MNHEY, SMNVEV (reference sequence).

This sequence joins TRBV5-1 and TRBJ2-1, with 9 bases aligning to TRBD2. Trimming at V came to 0 bases and at J to 9 bases, leaving 16 bases not matched to a gene. CDR1 and CDR2 from the germline V gene are SGHRS and YFSETQ. The CDR3 has 18 residues. The CDR3 nucleotides read TGCGCCAGCAGCTTGGCCCCCGCGCGGGAGGGCATTTGGAGTGAGCAGTTCTTC. It yields the protein CASSLAPAREGIWSEQFF.

The rearrangement links TRBV7-9 to TRBJ1-1; possible D gene TRBD1, 6 bases. Trimming left V 5 bases short and J 1 base short, with 11 bases between. Looked up from germline, CDR1 is SEHNR and CDR2 is FQNEAQ (reference sequence). The CDR3 has 14 residues. The CDR3: CASSGQDRNTEAFF. The CDR3 DNA follows: TGTGCCAGCAGCGGCCAGGACAGGAACACTGAAGCTTTCTTT.

The CDR3 spells CASSYSSGYTGELFF. Written as DNA, the CDR3 is TGTGCCAGCAGTTACTCCTCCGGGTACACCGGGGAGCTGTTTTTT. The chain has TRBV6-5 and TRBJ2-2; D is uncertain. The CDR3 spans 15 residues. Germline V gives CDR1 MNHEY, CDR2 SVGAGI. The ends were cut back, 0 bases at V and 3 bases at J, with 8 bases in the middle.

This chain links TRBV9 with TRBJ2-7, with TRBD1 as a possible D gene (5 bases). The CDR3 is made up of 14 amino acids. V was clipped by 4 bases and J by 3 bases, with 14 bases between them. Germline lookup yields CDR1 SGDLS and CDR2 YYNGEE. CDR3 nucleotide sequence: TGTGCCAGCAGCCCTCTTGGGGCAGACTACGAGCAGTACTTC. It encodes CASSPLGADYEQYF. The full variable domain, rest sourced from reference TRBV9 and TRBJ2-7, is DSGVTQTPKHLITATGQRVTLRCSPRSGDLSVYWYQQSLDQGLQFLIQYYNGEERAKGNILERFSAQQFPDLHSELNLSSLELGDSALYFCASSPLGADYEQYFGPGTRLTVT.

This clone was seen a few times. The rearrangement joins TRBV27 to TRBJ1-1, with D hard to call. This CDR3 has 15 residues. From germline, CDR1 is MNHEY and CDR2 SMNVEV (reference sequence). Trimming left V 5 bases short and J 11 bases short, with 24 bases between. The CDR3 nucleotides are TGTGCCAGCAGTATCCTACCGACTGTCACGAATCACGCTTTCTTT. Protein product: CASSILPTVTNHAFF.

The CDR3 DNA sequence: TGTGCCAGCAGCTCTGCACTAGCGGGATCCTACAATGAGCAGTTCTTC. Translating gives CASSSALAGSYNEQFF. This rearrangement joins TRBV11-2 to TRBJ2-1, with TRBD2 matching over 10 bases. The V gene end was trimmed by 4 bases and the J gene end by 1 base; junction bases not matched to a gene: 4. The CDR3 sequence is 16 residues long. Germline CDR1 and CDR2: SGHAT and FQNNGV.

The V gene is TRBV7-9, the J gene TRBJ2-1; D is unresolved. The length of the CDR3 is 15 residues. Between the trimmed V and J ends, which lost 3 bases and 6 bases, there was a span of 15 bases. CDR1 is SEHNR, CDR2 FQNEAQ, per germline (reference sequence). The CDR3 sequence: CASSFLVERLNEQFF. As DNA, the CDR3 is TGTGCCAGCAGCTTTTTGGTTGAGCGTCTCAATGAGCAGTTCTTC.

The CDR3 is CASSLAVGLTTGELFF. CDR3 DNA sequence: TGTGCCAGCAGCTTAGCGGTGGGCCTAACGACCGGGGAGCTGTTTTTT. This chain links TRBV7-9 with TRBJ2-2; D not certain. CDR3 length: 16 residues. V lost 0 bases to trimming and J lost 5 bases, with 13 bases between them. Germline V lookup: CDR1 SEHNR, CDR2 FQNEAQ (reference sequence).

The J gene is TRBJ2-7, the V gene TRBV11-1; a weak D match, TRBD2 (5 bases). CDR3 length: 13 amino acids. The V end lost 2 bases, the J end lost 0 bases, and 5 bases lay between the germline ends. CDR1 and CDR2 from the germline V gene are SGHAT and FQDESV (reference sequence). CDR3 nucleotides: TGTGCCAGCAGCTTACGGGGCTCCTACGAGCAGTACTTC. The encoded protein is CASSLRGSYEQYF. Looking up the rest from reference TRBV11-1 and TRBJ2-7 gives the full variable domain: EAEVAQSPRYKITEKSQAVAFWCDPISGHATLYWYRQILGQGPELLVQFQDESVVDDSQLPKDRFSAERLKGVDSTLKIQPAELGDSAMYLCASSLRGSYEQYFGPGTRLTVT.

The gene calls are TRBV27 and TRBJ1-2, with D possibly TRBD1 on 6 matching bases. V was clipped by 0 bases and J by 4 bases, with 15 bases between them. CDR3 size: 16 residues. Germline V gene data show CDR1 as MNHEY and CDR2 as SMNVEV (reference sequence). CDR3 loop: CASSLSRQARLYGYTF. The CDR3 DNA reads TGTGCCAGCAGTTTATCTCGACAGGCGCGCCTCTATGGCTACACCTTC.

Turning to this clone: Distinct nucleotide sequences in the sample also encode this CDR3. CDR3: CASSYRDNYGYTF. The CDR3 DNA sequence: TGTGCCAGCAGTTACCGGGACAACTATGGCTACACCTTC. The chain carries TRBV6-5 and TRBJ1-2; possible D gene TRBD1, 5 bases. The CDR3 is 13 residues long. Per the germline V gene, CDR1 is MNHEY and CDR2 is SVGAGI. Trimming removed 2 bases at V and 2 bases at J, with 6 bases between.